Following are 12 T cell receptor beta chains from one sample sequenced in a study of technical replicates of blood from a few donors. Using immunoSEQ multiplex PCR, the repertoire was profiled, and TCRdb retains in-frame clones only, with some absent. The sample shows tens of thousands of clones, 94% of them seen only once. The specimen was T cells isolated from PBMCs. The receptors were sampled from a human donor in good health.

This chain joins TRBV29-1 and TRBJ2-7; 7 nucleotides match TRBD2. CDR1 is SQVTM, CDR2 ANQGSEA, per germline. The CDR3 loop spans 13 amino acids. With 1 base clipped from V and 2 bases from J, the junction kept 2 bases outside the gene matches. This CDR3 is CSVEAGGPYEQYF. The CDR3 coding sequence is TGCAGCGTTGAAGCGGGGGGTCCCTACGAGCAGTACTTC.

The chain joins TRBV28 to TRBJ2-7, with D hard to call. The CDR3 spans 14 residues. CDR1 is MDHEN, CDR2 SYDVKM, per germline. Trimming took 3 bases from V and 0 from J, leaving 9 bases between them. CDR3 in amino acids: CASSFGRSSYEQYF. The CDR3 nucleotides are TGTGCCAGCAGTTTTGGTAGGAGCTCCTACGAGCAGTACTTC.

The V gene is TRBV19, the J gene TRBJ1-5; 8 bases fit TRBD1. The CDR3 consists of 16 residues. J was trimmed by 2 bases and V by 4 bases; bases with no gene match: 7. The germline V gene has CDR1 LNHDA and CDR2 SQIVND (reference sequence). The CDR3 spells CASSTTGGTGNQPQHF. The CDR3 region has the DNA TGTGCCAGTAGTACCACAGGGGGAACGGGCAATCAGCCCCAGCATTTT.

The V call is TRBV6-5, the J call TRBJ1-5; D gene ambiguous. The CDR3 sequence is 15 residues long. V lost 0 bases and J 0 bases, leaving 6 bases between the germline ends. CDR1 and CDR2 from the germline V gene are MNHEY and SVGAGI. DNA of the CDR3: TGTGCCAGCAGTTACTCGGGAGCTAGCAATCAGCCCCAGCATTTT. Its translation is CASSYSGASNQPQHF.

The chain has TRBV11-3 and TRBJ1-1, with D perhaps TRBD1 (5 bases). CDR1 and CDR2 from the germline V gene are SGHNT and YENEEA. This CDR3 is 11 amino acids long. Trimming cost V 3 bases and J 8 bases, with 7 bases left between them. The CDR3 loop is CASSFNREAFF. In DNA form, the CDR3 reads TGTGCCAGCAGCTTTAACAGGGAAGCTTTCTTT.

This chain uses TRBV5-1 with TRBJ1-1; D perhaps matches TRBD1 (6 bases). The CDR3 sequence is 14 residues long. Trimming removed 5 bases from V and 1 base from J, with 12 bases in between. Germline V gene sequence: CDR1 SGHRS, CDR2 YFSETQ. CDR3 region: CASRVTGTNTEAFF. CDR3 DNA sequence: TGCGCCAGCAGGGTGACAGGCACGAACACTGAAGCTTTCTTT.

The chain has TRBV7-9 and TRBJ1-4; D perhaps matches TRBD1 (5 bases). The CDR3 loop spans 16 amino acids. CDR1 is SEHNR, CDR2 FQNEAQ, per germline (reference sequence). The V end lost 2 bases, the J end lost 3 bases, and 13 bases lay between the germline ends. The CDR3 coding sequence is TGTGCCAGCAGCTTATCAGGGCAGACGGCTAATGAAAAACTGTTTTTT. This encodes CASSLSGQTANEKLFF.

The chain joins TRBV10-1 to TRBJ2-2; unclear D gene. In germline, CDR1 is WNHNN, CDR2 SYGVQD (reference sequence). CDR3 size: 14 residues. V shed 0 bases and J shed 6 bases, with 8 bases lying between them. The CDR3 spells CASSESSQSGELFF. The DNA of the CDR3 is TGCGCCAGCAGTGAGTCGTCCCAGTCCGGGGAGCTGTTTTTT.

V usage is TRBV11-2 and J usage is TRBJ2-1; maybe TRBD1 (5 bases). The CDR3 length is 14 residues. Germline V gene data show CDR1 as SGHAT and CDR2 as FQNNGV. Trimming shortened V by 1 base and J by 12 bases, and 16 bases separated the two germline ends. CDR3 loop: CASSLVQAHDRQFF. The CDR3 nucleotides read TGTGCCAGCAGCTTAGTCCAGGCCCACGACAGGCAGTTCTTC.

The chain is built from TRBV5-4 and TRBJ1-1; TRBD1 is a possible D gene (6 bases). V shed 0 bases and J shed 1 base, with 7 bases lying between them. The CDR3 runs to 14 residues. Germline V gene lookup returns CDR1 SGHNT and CDR2 YYREEE (reference sequence). DNA of the CDR3: TGTGCCAGCAGCTTGGTGACAGGGAACACTGAAGCTTTCTTT. Its translation is CASSLVTGNTEAFF.

This chain uses TRBV10-2 with TRBJ2-2; TRBD1 matches at 7 bases. Germline V gives CDR1 WSHSY, CDR2 SAAADI. V lost 6 bases, J lost 9 bases, and 10 bases stayed unmatched. The CDR3 is 14 residues long. The CDR3 DNA reads TGCGCCAGCAGCCCGGGACAGAGTTCTAGGGAGCTGTTTTTT. Protein product: CASSPGQSSRELFF.

The V and J genes are TRBV6-1 and TRBJ1-3; TRBD1 matches at 10 bases. Per the germline V gene, CDR1 is MNHNS and CDR2 is SASEGT. The junction had 5 bases not matched to a gene; V was cut back by 5 bases and J by 4 bases. The CDR3 sequence is 15 residues long. CDR3: CASSFDRGPGNTIYF. CDR3 DNA: TGTGCCAGCAGTTTCGACAGGGGGCCCGGAAACACCATATATTTT.